The T cell receptor (beta chain) described here comes from a study of long-term antiretroviral therapy in people with HIV. A v3.0 immunoSEQ assay was performed at survey level. TCRdb's table, derived via immunoSEQ multiplex PCR, lists solely in-frame clones and lacks some. Of about 12,000 clones listed, 82% are singletons. This CDR3 region has 11 residues. CDR1 DFQATT and CDR2 SNEGSKA come from the germline V gene (reference sequence). Trimming took 3 bases from V and 4 from J, leaving 7 bases between them. This clonotype originated in a man aged 50-60 years with HIV. This chain joins TRBV20-1 and TRBJ2-7; D is unclear. This specimen was unsorted PBMCs, taken 8 to 8.5 years after starting antiretroviral therapy. The CDR3 DNA is TGCAGTGCTAGGGGCTCTTACGAGCAGTACTTC. Its protein is CSARGSYEQYF.